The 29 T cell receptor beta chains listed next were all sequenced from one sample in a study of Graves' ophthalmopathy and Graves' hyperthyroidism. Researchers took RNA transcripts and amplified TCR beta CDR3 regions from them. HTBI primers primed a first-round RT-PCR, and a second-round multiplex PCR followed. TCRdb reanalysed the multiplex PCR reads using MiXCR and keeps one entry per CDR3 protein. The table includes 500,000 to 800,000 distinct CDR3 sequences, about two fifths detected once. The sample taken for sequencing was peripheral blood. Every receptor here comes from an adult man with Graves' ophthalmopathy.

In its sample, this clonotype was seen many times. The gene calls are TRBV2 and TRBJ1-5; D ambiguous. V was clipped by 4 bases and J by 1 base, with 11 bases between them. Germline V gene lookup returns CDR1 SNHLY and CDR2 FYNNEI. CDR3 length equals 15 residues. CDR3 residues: CASSGRRISNQPQHF. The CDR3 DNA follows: TGTGCCAGCAGTGGCAGGCGTATAAGCAATCAGCCCCAGCATTTT.

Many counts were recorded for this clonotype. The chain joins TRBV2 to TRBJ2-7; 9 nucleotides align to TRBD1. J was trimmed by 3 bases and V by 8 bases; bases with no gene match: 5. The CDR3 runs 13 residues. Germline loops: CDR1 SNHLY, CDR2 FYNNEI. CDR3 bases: TGTGCCAGCCGGGACAGGGTGAGCTACGAGCAGTACTTC. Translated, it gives CASRDRVSYEQYF.

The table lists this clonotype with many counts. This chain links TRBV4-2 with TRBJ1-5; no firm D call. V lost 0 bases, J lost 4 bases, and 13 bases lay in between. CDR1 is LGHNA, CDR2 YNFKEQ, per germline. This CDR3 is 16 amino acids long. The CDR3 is CASSQDYFGQNQPQHF. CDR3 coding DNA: TGTGCCAGCAGCCAAGATTATTTCGGGCAAAATCAGCCCCAGCATTTT.

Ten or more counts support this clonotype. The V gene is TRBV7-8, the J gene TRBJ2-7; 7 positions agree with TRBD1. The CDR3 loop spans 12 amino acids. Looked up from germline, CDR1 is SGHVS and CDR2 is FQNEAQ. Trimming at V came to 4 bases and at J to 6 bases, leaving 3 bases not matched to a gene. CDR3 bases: TGTGCCAGCAGCTCAGGGGGTCGCGAGCAGTACTTC. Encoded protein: CASSSGGREQYF.

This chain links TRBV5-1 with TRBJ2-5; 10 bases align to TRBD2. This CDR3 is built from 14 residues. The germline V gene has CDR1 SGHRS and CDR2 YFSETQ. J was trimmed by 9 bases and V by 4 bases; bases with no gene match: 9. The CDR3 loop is CASSGGLATRAQYF. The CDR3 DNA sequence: TGCGCCAGCAGCGGGGGACTAGCGACAAGAGCCCAGTACTTC.

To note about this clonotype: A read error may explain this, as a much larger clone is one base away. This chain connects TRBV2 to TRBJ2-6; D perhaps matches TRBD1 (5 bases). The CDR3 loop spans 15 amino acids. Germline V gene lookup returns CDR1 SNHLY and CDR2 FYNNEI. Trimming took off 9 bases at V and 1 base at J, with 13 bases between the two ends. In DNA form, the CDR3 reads TGTGCCAGTACCGCAGGGCAGTCTGGGGCCAACGTCCTGACTTTC. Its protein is CASTAGQSGANVLTF.

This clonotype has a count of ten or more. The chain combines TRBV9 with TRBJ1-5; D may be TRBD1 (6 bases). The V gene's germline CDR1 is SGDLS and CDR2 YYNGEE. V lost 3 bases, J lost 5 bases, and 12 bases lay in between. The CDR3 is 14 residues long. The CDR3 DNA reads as TGTGCCAGCAGCGAAACAGGGATCTATCAGCCCCAGCATTTT. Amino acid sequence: CASSETGIYQPQHF.

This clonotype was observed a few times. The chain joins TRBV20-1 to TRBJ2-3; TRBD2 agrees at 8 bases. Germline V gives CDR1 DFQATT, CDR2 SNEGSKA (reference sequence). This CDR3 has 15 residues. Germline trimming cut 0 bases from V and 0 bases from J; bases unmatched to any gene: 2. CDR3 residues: CSARELAESTDTQYF. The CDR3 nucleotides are TGCAGTGCTAGAGAACTAGCGGAAAGCACAGATACGCAGTATTTT.

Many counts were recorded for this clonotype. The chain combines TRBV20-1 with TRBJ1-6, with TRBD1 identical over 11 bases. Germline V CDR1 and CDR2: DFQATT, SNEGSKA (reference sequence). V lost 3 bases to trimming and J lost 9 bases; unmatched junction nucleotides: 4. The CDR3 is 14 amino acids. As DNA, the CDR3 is TGCAGTGCTAGCGGGGGACAGGGGGGTTCACCCCTCCACTTT. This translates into CSASGGQGGSPLHF.

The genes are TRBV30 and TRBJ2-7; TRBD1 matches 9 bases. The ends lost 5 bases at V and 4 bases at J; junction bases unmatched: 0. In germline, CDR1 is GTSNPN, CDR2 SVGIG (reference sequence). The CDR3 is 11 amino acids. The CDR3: CAWGTGYEQYF. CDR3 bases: TGTGCCTGGGGGACAGGGTACGAGCAGTACTTC.

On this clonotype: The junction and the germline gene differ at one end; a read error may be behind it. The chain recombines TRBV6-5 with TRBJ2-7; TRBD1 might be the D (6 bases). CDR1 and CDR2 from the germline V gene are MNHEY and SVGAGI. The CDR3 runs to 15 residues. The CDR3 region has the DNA TGTGCCAGCAGCGTACAGGGCTCGGTGGCCTACGAGCGGTACTTC. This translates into CASSVQGSVAYERYF.

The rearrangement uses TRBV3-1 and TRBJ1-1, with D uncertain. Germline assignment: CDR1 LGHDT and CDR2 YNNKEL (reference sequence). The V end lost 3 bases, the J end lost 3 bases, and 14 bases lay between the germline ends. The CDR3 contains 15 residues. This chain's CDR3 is CASSQNPGSDTEAFF. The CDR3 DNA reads TGTGCCAGCAGCCAGAACCCGGGCAGCGACACTGAAGCTTTCTTT. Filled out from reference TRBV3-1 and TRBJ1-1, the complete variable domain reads DTAVSQTPKYLVTQMGNDKSIKCEQNLGHDTMYWYKQDSKKFLKIMFSYNNKELIINETVPNRFSPKSPDKAHLNLHINSLELGDSAVYFCASSQNPGSDTEAFFGQGTRLTVV.

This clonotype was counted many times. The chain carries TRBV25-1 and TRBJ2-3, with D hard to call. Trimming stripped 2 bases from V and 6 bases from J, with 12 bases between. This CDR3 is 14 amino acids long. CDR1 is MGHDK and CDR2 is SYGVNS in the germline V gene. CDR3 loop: CASSESLGHDTQYF. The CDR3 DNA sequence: TGTGCCAGCAGTGAAAGCTTAGGGCATGATACGCAGTATTTT.

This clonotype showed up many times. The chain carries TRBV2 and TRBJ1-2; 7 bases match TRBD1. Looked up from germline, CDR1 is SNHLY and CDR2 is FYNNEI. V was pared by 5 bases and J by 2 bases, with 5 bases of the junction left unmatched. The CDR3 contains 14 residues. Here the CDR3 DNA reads TGTGCCAGCAGTCGACAGGGCGGGAACTATGGCTACACCTTC. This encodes CASSRQGGNYGYTF.

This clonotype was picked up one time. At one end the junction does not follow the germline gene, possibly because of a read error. The CDR3 nucleotides are TGTGCCGGCAGCCCGGGGCGGACTAGCGGGCTTCGGGAGTACTTC. It translates to CAGSPGRTSGLREYF. The chain carries TRBV7-9 and TRBJ2-7, with TRBD2 identical over 11 bases. The CDR3 totals 15 residues. The germline CDR1 and CDR2 sequences are SEHNR and FQNEAQ (reference sequence).

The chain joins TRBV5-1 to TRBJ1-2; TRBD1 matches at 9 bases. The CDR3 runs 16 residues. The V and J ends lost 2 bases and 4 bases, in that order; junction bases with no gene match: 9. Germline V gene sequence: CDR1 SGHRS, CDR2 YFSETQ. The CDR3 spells CASSFPGTGTLYGYTF. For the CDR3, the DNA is TGCGCCAGCAGCTTCCCCGGGACAGGGACCCTCTATGGCTACACCTTC.

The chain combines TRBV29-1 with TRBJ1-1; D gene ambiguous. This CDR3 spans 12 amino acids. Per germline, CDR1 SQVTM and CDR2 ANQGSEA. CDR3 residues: CRVVGLNTEAFF. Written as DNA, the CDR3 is TGCAGAGTCGTAGGGCTGAACACTGAAGCTTTCTTT.

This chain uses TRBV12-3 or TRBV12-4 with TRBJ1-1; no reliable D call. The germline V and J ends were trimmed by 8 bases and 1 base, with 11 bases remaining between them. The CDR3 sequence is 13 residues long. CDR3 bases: TGTGCCAGCCTCGCCGAGACGAACACTGAAGCTTTCTTT. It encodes CASLAETNTEAFF.

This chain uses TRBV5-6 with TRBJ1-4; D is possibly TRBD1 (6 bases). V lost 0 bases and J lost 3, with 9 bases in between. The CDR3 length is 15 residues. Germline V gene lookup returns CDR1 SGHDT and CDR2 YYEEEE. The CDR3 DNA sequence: TGTGCCAGCAGCTTGGGGGGGCGAGCTAATGAAAAACTGTTTTTT. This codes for CASSLGGRANEKLFF.

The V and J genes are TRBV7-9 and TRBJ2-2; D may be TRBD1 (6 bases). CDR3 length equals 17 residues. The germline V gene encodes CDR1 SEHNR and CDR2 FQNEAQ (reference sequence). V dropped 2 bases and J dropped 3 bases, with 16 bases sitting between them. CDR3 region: CASSLTRGPRDTGELFF. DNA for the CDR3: TGTGCCAGCAGCTTAACCAGGGGACCGCGAGACACCGGGGAGCTGTTTTTT.

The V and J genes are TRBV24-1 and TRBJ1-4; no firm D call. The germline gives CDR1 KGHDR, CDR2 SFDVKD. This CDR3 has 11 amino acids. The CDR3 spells CAAASNEKLFF. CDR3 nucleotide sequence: TGTGCTGCAGCTTCGAATGAAAAACTGTTTTTT.

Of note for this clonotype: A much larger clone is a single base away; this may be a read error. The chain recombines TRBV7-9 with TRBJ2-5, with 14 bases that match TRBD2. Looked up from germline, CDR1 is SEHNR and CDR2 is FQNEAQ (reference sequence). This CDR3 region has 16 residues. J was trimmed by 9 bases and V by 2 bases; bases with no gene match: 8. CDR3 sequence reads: CASSLRTSGGIKAQYF. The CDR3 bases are TGTGCCAGCAGCTTAAGGACTAGCGGGGGGATAAAGGCCCAGTACTTC.

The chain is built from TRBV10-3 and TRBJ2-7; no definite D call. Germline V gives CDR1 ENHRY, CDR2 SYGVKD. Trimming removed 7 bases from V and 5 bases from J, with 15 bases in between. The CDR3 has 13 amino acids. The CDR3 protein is CAITMGTSNEQYF. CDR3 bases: TGTGCCATCACGATGGGTACCAGCAACGAGCAGTACTTC.

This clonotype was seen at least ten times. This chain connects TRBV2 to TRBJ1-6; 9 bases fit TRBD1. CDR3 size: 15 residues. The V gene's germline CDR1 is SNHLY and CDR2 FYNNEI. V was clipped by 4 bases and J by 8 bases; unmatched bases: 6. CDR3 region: CASSVEGQGYSPLHF. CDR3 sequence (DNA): TGTGCCAGCAGTGTAGAGGGACAGGGTTATTCACCCCTCCACTTT.

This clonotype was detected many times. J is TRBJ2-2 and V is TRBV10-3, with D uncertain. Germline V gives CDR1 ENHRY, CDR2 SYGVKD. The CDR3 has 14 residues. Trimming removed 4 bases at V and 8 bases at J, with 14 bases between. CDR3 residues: CAISALDPPGELFF. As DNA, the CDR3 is TGTGCCATCAGTGCACTCGACCCTCCGGGGGAGCTGTTTTTT.

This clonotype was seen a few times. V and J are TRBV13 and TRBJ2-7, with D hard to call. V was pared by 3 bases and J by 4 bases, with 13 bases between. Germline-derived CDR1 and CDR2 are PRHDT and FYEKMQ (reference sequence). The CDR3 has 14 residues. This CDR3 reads CASSFSADGYEQYF. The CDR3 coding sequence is TGTGCCAGCAGCTTTTCCGCGGACGGATACGAGCAGTACTTC.

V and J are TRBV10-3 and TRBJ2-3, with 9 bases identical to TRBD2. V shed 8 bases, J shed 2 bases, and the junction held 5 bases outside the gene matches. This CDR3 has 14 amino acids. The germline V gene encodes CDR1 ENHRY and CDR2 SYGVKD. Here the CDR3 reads CAIGAGGTTDTQYF. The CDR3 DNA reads TGTGCCATCGGTGCGGGGGGGACCACAGATACGCAGTATTTT.

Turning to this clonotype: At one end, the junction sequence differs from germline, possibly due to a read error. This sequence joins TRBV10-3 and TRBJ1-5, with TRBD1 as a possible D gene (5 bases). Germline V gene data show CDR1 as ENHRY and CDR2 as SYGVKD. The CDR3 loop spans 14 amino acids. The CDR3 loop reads CASSYGASNQLQHF. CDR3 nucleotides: TGTGCCAGCAGTTACGGGGCCTCCAATCAGCTCCAGCATTTT.

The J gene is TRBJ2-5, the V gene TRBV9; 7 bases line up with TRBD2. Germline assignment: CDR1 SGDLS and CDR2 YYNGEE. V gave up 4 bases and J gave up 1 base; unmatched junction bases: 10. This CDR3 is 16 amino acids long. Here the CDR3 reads CASSPRKIAGQETQYF. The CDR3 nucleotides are TGTGCCAGCAGCCCCCGTAAGATAGCGGGCCAAGAGACCCAGTACTTC.